These T cell receptor beta chains were read from a single sample in a study of neurological immune-mediated disorders. TCRdb analysed the 5' RACE reads with MiXCR anew, one entry per CDR3 protein. The sample consists of roughly 100,000 distinct CDR3 sequences, roughly 3.3% of them appearing once. The sequencing sample was made of PBMCs. Receptors originate from a woman in her forties or fifties with multiple sclerosis. Both conserved end residues are part of each CDR3. A D gene is named only where the DNA matches it firmly. Clone size appears in some rows only: once, few, many, or a class for an expanded clone.

V	J	D	size	DNA	CDR3
TRBV10-3	TRBJ2-3	TRBD2	many	TGTGCCATCAGGGAACTAGCGGGGGATGGGTATACGCAGTATTTT	CAIRELAGDGYTQYF
TRBV5-5	TRBJ1-6	.	many	TGTGCCAGCAGCCCACTCCGGGATAACTCCTATAATTCACCCCTCCACTTT	CASSPLRDNSYNSPLHF
TRBV3-1	TRBJ1-4	.	many	TGTGCCAGCAGCCAAGGCAGGGAAAATGAAAAACTGTTTTTT	CASSQGRENEKLFF
TRBV5-1	TRBJ2-1	TRBD1	many	TGCGCCAGCAGGGGGGGGACAGGGGACTACAATGAGCAGTTCTTC	CASRGGTGDYNEQFF
TRBV9	TRBJ1-2	TRBD1	many	TGTGCCAGCAGCTCTCGGACAGGGAATTATGGCTACACCTTC	CASSSRTGNYGYTF
TRBV7-9	TRBJ1-1	.	many	TGTGCCAGCAGCTTTTCTAGTAGGGACACTGAAGCTTTCTTT	CASSFSSRDTEAFF
TRBV5-1	TRBJ2-5	.	many	TGCGCCAGCAGCTTGGGACGGACCCTTGGAGTGCGAGAGACCCAGTACTTC	CASSLGRTLGVRETQYF
TRBV7-9	TRBJ1-1	.	many	TGTGCCAGCAGCGTCGGGGGAGAGGGCACTGAAGCTTTCTTT	CASSVGGEGTEAFF
TRBV5-1	TRBJ2-5	.	few	TGCGCCAGCAGCTTGGGACAGATCCAAGAGACCCAGTACTTC	CASSLGQIQETQYF
TRBV4-3	TRBJ1-5	.	many	TGCGCCAGCAGCCAAGAATTCGGGTTAGATCAGCCCCAGCATTTT	CASSQEFGLDQPQHF
TRBV12-3/TRBV12-4	TRBJ1-2	TRBD1	many	TGTGCCAGCAGACCGACAGGGGGGGGAACCTATGGCTACACCTTC	CASRPTGGGTYGYTF
TRBV7-3	TRBJ2-5	TRBD1	many	TGTGCCAGCAGCTTGCAACAGGGGTGGGAGACCCAGTACTTC	CASSLQQGWETQYF
TRBV9	TRBJ1-1	.	many	TGTGCCAGCACGGGAGTGGGCACTGAAGCTTTCTTT	CASTGVGTEAFF
TRBV29-1	TRBJ1-2	TRBD1	many	TGCAGCGTCCGACAGGGACTAAACTATGGCTACACCTTC	CSVRQGLNYGYTF
TRBV5-1	TRBJ1-4	.	many	TGCGCCAGCAGCTACAGCGCAACTAATGAAAAACTGTTTTTT	CASSYSATNEKLFF
TRBV3-1	TRBJ2-7	.	many	TGTGCCAGCAGCCCCCGTCGGAGCGAGCAGTACTTC	CASSPRRSEQYF
TRBV3-1	TRBJ2-7	.	many	TGTGCCAGCAGCCAAGATCGAGGCACTAGGGACTTC	CASSQDRGTRDF
TRBV5-1	TRBJ2-3	.	many	TGCGCCAGCAGAGGACAGCCCACAGATACGCAGTATTTT	CASRGQPTDTQYF
TRBV20-1	TRBJ1-2	.	many	TGCAGTGCCTCCCCGGGTGGGGGAGATTATGGCTACACCTTC	CSASPGGGDYGYTF
TRBV11-2	TRBJ1-6	.	many	TGTGCCAGCAGCTTAGATGGCAGTTGGGGGTATTCACCCCTCCACTTT	CASSLDGSWGYSPLHF
TRBV4-1	TRBJ1-3	.	few	TGCGCCAGCAGCCAAGATGAGGCGCTCGGAAACACCATATATTTT	CASSQDEALGNTIYF
TRBV20-1	TRBJ1-5	TRBD1	many	TGCAGTGCGACTGGACAGGGTAATCAGCCCCAGCATTTT	CSATGQGNQPQHF
TRBV5-6	TRBJ1-1	.	many	TGTGCCCTAAGCTGGGCGGGGTTGAACACTGAAGCTTTCTTT	CALSWAGLNTEAFF
TRBV6-5	TRBJ1-6	.	many	TGTGCCAGCAGTTACTCAGAAGGGAGCTCCTATAATTCACCCCTCCACTTT	CASSYSEGSSYNSPLHF
TRBV3-1	TRBJ2-5	.	many	TGTGCCAGCAGCCACCACCTTCAAGAGACCCAGTACTTC	CASSHHLQETQYF
TRBV4-3	TRBJ2-2	.	many	TGCGCCAGCAGCCAAGAGAACCCAGGGAACACCGGGGAGCTGTTTTTT	CASSQENPGNTGELFF
TRBV5-1	TRBJ2-3	.	many	TGCGCCAGCAGCTTGCTCGCTAGCGAAGGCGCAGATACGCAGTATTTT	CASSLLASEGADTQYF
TRBV29-1	TRBJ2-7	.	many	TGCAGCGTAGCGGGACAGCGCTACGAGCAGTACTTC	CSVAGQRYEQYF
TRBV12-3/TRBV12-4	TRBJ2-5	TRBD2	many	TGTGCCAGCAGCGTACGACTAGCTAGGGAGACCCAGTACTTC	CASSVRLARETQYF
TRBV5-6	TRBJ2-1	.	many	TGTGCCAGCAGCTTGACAGGGCCCCAGTTCTTC	CASSLTGPQFF
TRBV7-9	TRBJ2-7	TRBD1	many	TGTGCCAGCGTTCGGGACAGGGGGCTTATGGTCTACGAGCAGTACTTC	CASVRDRGLMVYEQYF
TRBV20-1	TRBJ1-1	.	many	TGCAGTGCTAGACCTACAGGTCGGGCTGAAGCTTTCTTT	CSARPTGRAEAFF
TRBV7-6	TRBJ2-3	.	many	TGTGCCAGCAGCCCAACGGTGGGGGGCATCACAGATACGCAGTATTTT	CASSPTVGGITDTQYF
TRBV5-1	TRBJ2-1	TRBD1	many	TGCGCCAGCAGCCCGGACAGGGGGAGGAACAATGAGCAGTTCTTC	CASSPDRGRNNEQFF
TRBV10-3	TRBJ1-3	TRBD1	.	TGTGCCACCAGTGAGACGGACAGGACCTCTGGAAAAACCATATATTTT	CATSETDRTSGKTIYF
TRBV7-9	TRBJ2-7	.	many	TGTGCCAGCAGCTTACCGCGACCCCACGAGCAGTACTTC	CASSLPRPHEQYF
TRBV20-1	TRBJ2-3	TRBD1	many	TGCAGTGCTAAAGGGACAGGGCATACAGATACGCAGTATTTT	CSAKGTGHTDTQYF
TRBV20-1	TRBJ2-1	TRBD2	many	TGCAGTGCTAGAGTTGTGTACCTAAACCCTAGCGGGGCCTTGAATGAGCAGTTCTTC	CSARVVYLNPSGALNEQFF
TRBV5-1	TRBJ2-7	TRBD1	many	TGCGCCAGCAGCCGACAGGGGTCAACCCTTTCTTCCTCCTACGAGCAGTACTTC	CASSRQGSTLSSSYEQYF
TRBV7-8	TRBJ2-1	TRBD2	many	TGTGCCAGCAGCGCCCGGGCGAGCGGGGGGGCTAATGAGCAGTTCTTC	CASSARASGGANEQFF
TRBV20-1	TRBJ2-7	TRBD1	many	TGCAGTGCTAGCGGGCGTAGGGACAGTAAGGGCGAGCAGTACTTC	CSASGRRDSKGEQYF
TRBV7-2	TRBJ2-3	.	few	TGTGCCAGCAGCTTAGGGCTGTACACAGATACGCAGTATTTT	CASSLGLYTDTQYF
TRBV19	TRBJ1-5	.	few	TGTGCCAGCGGGACCCAAACCTTGATCGGACATTTT	CASGTQTLIGHF
TRBV12-3/TRBV12-4	TRBJ2-7	.	many	TGTGCCAGCAGTTTTTTTAGGGCCGAGCAGTACTTC	CASSFFRAEQYF
TRBV20-1	TRBJ1-1	.	many	TGCAGTGCTAGAGATGAGGGGTATTGGGCTTTCTTT	CSARDEGYWAFF
TRBV5-1	TRBJ2-5	.	many	TGCGCCAGCAGCTTGGCCCCGGGGGCCGGTGAGACCCAGTACTTC	CASSLAPGAGETQYF
TRBV20-1	TRBJ1-2	.	many	TGCAGTGCCCCCTTGGGCCGGCGTGGCTACACCTTC	CSAPLGRRGYTF
TRBV15	TRBJ2-7	.	many	TGTGCCACCAGCAGAGGCCGAAGAACCCAGTACTTC	CATSRGRRTQYF
TRBV4-3	TRBJ1-6	TRBD1	.	TGCGCCAGCAGCCAAGATCCGGGACAGGGGAAAATTTCAACCCTCAACTTT	CASSQDPGQGKISTLNF
TRBV3-1	TRBJ2-3	TRBD1	many	TGTGCCAGCAGCTCCTCAAGGGAGCCGGGACAGGGAGGAGATACGCAGTATTTT	CASSSSREPGQGGDTQYF
TRBV14	TRBJ2-3	.	many	TGTGCCAGCAGCCAGACCGGGAGAAGACGGACAGATACGCAGTATTTT	CASSQTGRRRTDTQYF
TRBV28	TRBJ2-3	.	many	TGTGCCAGCAGTTTTCTCAGGCAGCAGACTATCACTAGCACAGATACGCAGTATTTT	CASSFLRQQTITSTDTQYF
TRBV27	TRBJ2-1	.	.	TGTGCCACGCGGTCGGCCGACAGGATAAATGAGCAGTTCTTC	CATRSADRINEQFF
TRBV5-1	TRBJ1-1	.	many	TGCGCCAGCAGCTCGTTGACGAGTGGGTTCACTGAAGCTTTCTTT	CASSSLTSGFTEAFF